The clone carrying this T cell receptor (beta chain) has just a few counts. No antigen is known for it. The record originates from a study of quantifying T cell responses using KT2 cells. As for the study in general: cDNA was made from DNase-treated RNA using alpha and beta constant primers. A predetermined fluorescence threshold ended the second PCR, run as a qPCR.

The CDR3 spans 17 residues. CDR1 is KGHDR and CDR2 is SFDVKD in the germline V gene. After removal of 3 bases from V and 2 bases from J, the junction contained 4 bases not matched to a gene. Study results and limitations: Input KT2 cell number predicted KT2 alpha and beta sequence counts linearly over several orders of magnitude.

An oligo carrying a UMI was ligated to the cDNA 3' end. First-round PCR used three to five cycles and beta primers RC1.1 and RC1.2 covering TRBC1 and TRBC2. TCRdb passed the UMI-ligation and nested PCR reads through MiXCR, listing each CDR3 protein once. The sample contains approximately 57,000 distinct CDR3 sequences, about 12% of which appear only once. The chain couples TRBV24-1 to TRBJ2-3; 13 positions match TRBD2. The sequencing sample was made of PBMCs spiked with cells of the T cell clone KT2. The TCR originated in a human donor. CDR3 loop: CATSDPGTSGATDTQYF. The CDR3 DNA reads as TGTGCCACCAGTGATCCCGGGACTAGCGGGGCCACAGATACGCAGTATTTT.